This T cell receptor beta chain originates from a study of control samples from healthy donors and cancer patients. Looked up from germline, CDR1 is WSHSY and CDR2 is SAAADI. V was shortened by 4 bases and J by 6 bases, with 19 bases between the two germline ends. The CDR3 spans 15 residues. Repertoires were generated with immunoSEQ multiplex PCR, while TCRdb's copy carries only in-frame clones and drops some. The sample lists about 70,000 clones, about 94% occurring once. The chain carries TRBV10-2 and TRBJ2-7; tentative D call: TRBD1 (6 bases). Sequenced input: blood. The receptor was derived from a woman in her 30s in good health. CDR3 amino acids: CASSGGPLGTVEQYV. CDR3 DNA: TGCGCCAGCAGTGGGGGGCCCCTAGGGACGGTCGAGCAGTACGTC.